Listed below are T cell receptor beta chains from one sample, sequenced in a study of T cell responses to AZD1222 COVID-19 vaccine. Here immunoSEQ multiplex PCR was the method, and the copy in TCRdb shows in-frame clones only, minus some. The sample comprises roughly 140,000 clones, 92% of which are singletons, and approximately 3.4% rests with the top ten. The material was peripheral blood, obtained 28 days after the second AZD1222 dose. The source of these receptors is an adult who received the AZD1222 COVID-19 vaccine. CDR3s include the opening cysteine and the closing phenylalanine or tryptophan. Each record gives: J gene, V gene, clone size, D gene, CDR3 protein, CDR3 DNA. The D gene is left open where the match is weak. Size is stated for part of the rows, as once, few or many counts, or as a class when the clone is expanded.

J: TRBJ1-2
V: TRBV19
size: .
D: TRBD1
CDR3: CASSQRQGLNYGYTF
DNA: TGTGCCAGTAGCCAGAGACAGGGGTTGAACTATGGCTACACCTTC

J: TRBJ2-1
V: TRBV6-2/TRBV6-3
size: .
D: .
CDR3: CASSSPDPEQFF
DNA: TGTGCCAGCAGTTCTCCGGATCCTGAGCAGTTCTTC

J: TRBJ2-1
V: TRBV9
size: few
D: TRBD2
CDR3: CASSVSGTSASYNEQFF
DNA: TGTGCCAGCAGCGTATCCGGGACTAGCGCCTCCTACAATGAGCAGTTCTTC

J: TRBJ1-1
V: TRBV5-4
size: .
D: TRBD1
CDR3: CASSNRQGGPEAFF
DNA: TGTGCCAGCAGCAACCGACAGGGAGGCCCTGAAGCTTTCTTT

J: TRBJ1-3
V: TRBV12-5
size: once
D: .
CDR3: CASGLDEIGQFDSGNTIYF
DNA: TGTGCTAGTGGTTTGGACGAGATTGGACAGTTTGACTCTGGAAACACCATATATTTT

J: TRBJ1-1
V: TRBV5-1
size: .
D: .
CDR3: CASSQNWDSKAEAFF
DNA: TGCGCCAGCAGCCAGAACTGGGACTCCAAGGCTGAAGCTTTCTTT

J: TRBJ1-4
V: TRBV28
size: .
D: .
CDR3: CASIGSKGSTNEKLFF
DNA: TGTGCCAGCATAGGATCAAAGGGTTCAACTAATGAAAAACTGTTTTTT

J: TRBJ2-3
V: TRBV5-8
size: .
D: TRBD1
CDR3: CASSSGQGYFTDTQYF
DNA: TGTGCCAGCAGCTCAGGACAGGGCTATTTCACAGATACGCAGTATTTT

J: TRBJ1-2
V: TRBV28
size: .
D: .
CDR3: CASSLGDGHYGYTF
DNA: TGTGCCAGCAGTTTAGGGGACGGTCACTATGGCTACACCTTC

J: TRBJ2-6
V: TRBV18
size: .
D: .
CDR3: CASSFRGARGFAGANVLTF
DNA: TGTGCCAGCTCATTCCGGGGGGCCAGGGGATTCGCTGGGGCCAACGTCCTGACTTTC

J: TRBJ2-2
V: TRBV24-1
size: .
D: .
CDR3: CATSDGVGPGELFF
DNA: TGTGCCACCAGTGACGGGGTTGGTCCCGGGGAGCTGTTTTTT

J: TRBJ2-1
V: TRBV2
size: .
D: .
CDR3: CASSGASHHEQFF
DNA: TGTGCCAGCAGTGGGGCTAGTCACCATGAGCAGTTCTTC

J: TRBJ2-3
V: TRBV10-3
size: .
D: .
CDR3: CAISEASAQYF
DNA: TGTGCCATCAGTGAAGCTAGCGCGCAGTATTTT

J: TRBJ2-2
V: TRBV7-8
size: .
D: .
CDR3: CASSDVRIAGELFF
DNA: TGTGCCAGCAGCGATGTGCGGATCGCCGGGGAGCTGTTTTTT

J: TRBJ1-2
V: TRBV7-2
size: .
D: TRBD1
CDR3: CASSPLDRAWGYTF
DNA: TGTGCCAGCAGCCCGCTGGACAGGGCTTGGGGCTACACCTTC

J: TRBJ1-1
V: TRBV6-2/TRBV6-3
size: once
D: .
CDR3: CASSYSQTRGGTEAFF
DNA: TGTGCCAGCAGTTACTCCCAGACCCGGGGGGGCACTGAAGCTTTCTTT

J: TRBJ2-6
V: TRBV7-2
size: .
D: TRBD1
CDR3: CASTADRATGANVLTF
DNA: TGTGCCAGCACCGCGGACAGGGCCACTGGGGCCAACGTCCTGACTTTC

J: TRBJ2-3
V: TRBV3-1/TRBV3-2
size: .
D: TRBD2
CDR3: CASSLAGKGDTQYF
DNA: TGTGCCAGCAGCCTAGCGGGAAAGGGAGATACGCAGTATTTT

J: TRBJ2-5
V: TRBV29-1
size: .
D: .
CDR3: CSVRGDGETQYF
DNA: TGCAGCGTTCGGGGTGACGGGGAGACCCAGTACTTC

J: TRBJ2-7
V: TRBV9
size: .
D: TRBD1
CDR3: CASSPQGREQYF
DNA: TGTGCCAGCAGCCCACAGGGGCGGGAGCAGTACTTC

J: TRBJ1-3
V: TRBV5-1
size: .
D: .
CDR3: CASSGDMLSGNTIYF
DNA: TGCGCCAGCAGCGGGGACATGCTCTCTGGAAACACCATATATTTT

J: TRBJ2-7
V: TRBV4-3
size: .
D: .
CDR3: CASSQDLARDLYEQYF
DNA: TGCGCCAGCAGCCAAGATTTGGCCAGGGACTTATACGAGCAGTACTTC

J: TRBJ2-1
V: TRBV5-1
size: .
D: .
CDR3: CASSSGSPYNEQFF
DNA: TGCGCCAGCAGCTCCGGGAGCCCCTACAATGAGCAGTTCTTC